Shown below are 19 T cell receptor beta chains from a single sample sequenced in a study of T cells after somatic rescue of genetic block. Some clones are missing from TCRdb's copy, which holds only in-frame ones; the method was immunoSEQ multiplex PCR. The sample holds 110,000 or so clones, 75% to 95% seen once. Sequenced material: peripheral blood mononuclear cells (PBMCs). These receptors all come from a woman under 30.

The genes are TRBV4-3 and TRBJ1-2; maybe TRBD1 (5 bases). The V gene lost 3 bases and the J gene lost 4 bases, with 15 bases spanning the gap. There are 15 residues in the CDR3. CDR1 and CDR2 (germline): LGHNA, YSLEER. The CDR3 nucleotides are TGCGCCAGCAGCCAGGGACTAACCGGGAGCTATGGCTACACCTTC. Protein: CASSQGLTGSYGYTF.

This sequence joins TRBV10-1 and TRBJ2-5; no firm D call. Germline V lookup: CDR1 WNHNN, CDR2 SYGVQD (reference sequence). The CDR3 length is 14 residues. Deletions cut 3 bases from V and 2 bases from J, with 10 bases between. As DNA, the CDR3 is TGCGCCAGCAGTGAAGTCGACTGGCAAGAGACCCAGTACTTC. This codes for CASSEVDWQETQYF.

The gene calls are TRBV7-2 and TRBJ2-5; unclear D gene. The germline V gene encodes CDR1 SGHTA and CDR2 FQGNSA. This CDR3 comprises 13 residues. V was pared by 5 bases and J by 6 bases, with 13 bases between. The CDR3 DNA reads TGTGCCAGCAGCCCGGTCGGCAAACAGACCCAGTACTTC. Encoded protein: CASSPVGKQTQYF.

This sequence joins TRBV6-5 and TRBJ2-7; the match to TRBD2 covers 8 bases. CDR1 and CDR2 (germline): MNHEY, SVGAGI. The CDR3 extends over 13 amino acids. V gave up 6 bases and J gave up 6 bases; unmatched junction bases: 7. CDR3 sequence reads: CASRPGGGSEQYF. The CDR3 DNA follows: TGTGCCAGCAGGCCGGGAGGGGGGTCCGAGCAGTACTTC.

This clone is a singleton in its sample. The V and J genes are TRBV4-3 and TRBJ2-1, with D possibly being TRBD2 (6 bases). The CDR3 runs 15 residues. CDR1 is LGHNA, CDR2 YSLEER, per germline. Trimming stripped 0 bases from V and 7 bases from J, with 13 bases between. The CDR3, as DNA: TGCGCCAGCAGCCAAGATGGAGGGGCGGAGAATGAGCAGTTCTTC. It encodes CASSQDGGAENEQFF.

This clone came up a few times. The DNA for the CDR3 is TGTGCCAGCATTACAGGGGAGGGCTATGGCTACACCTTC. Amino acid sequence: CASITGEGYGYTF. The V gene is TRBV14, the J gene TRBJ1-2; 7 nucleotides match TRBD1. This CDR3 contains 13 residues. Germline V lookup: CDR1 SGHDN, CDR2 FVKESK. V trimming: 7 bases; J trimming: 4 bases; junction bases outside the gene matches: 6.

As DNA, the CDR3 is TGTGCCATCACACCGAGGGGTTTGGGCGCGTATGGCTACACCTTC. This codes for CAITPRGLGAYGYTF. The chain employs TRBV10-3 and TRBJ1-2, with TRBD1 as a possible D gene (5 bases). The CDR3 is 15 amino acids. Germline-derived CDR1 and CDR2 are ENHRY and SYGVKD. V dropped 7 bases and J dropped 5 bases, with 20 bases sitting between them.

The chain links TRBV30 to TRBJ2-5; no firm D call. The germline V and J ends were trimmed by 1 base and 5 bases, with 8 bases remaining between them. The CDR3 is 12 amino acids. The germline CDR1 and CDR2 sequences are GTSNPN and SVGIG (reference sequence). The CDR3: CAWSARPETQYF. In DNA, the CDR3 is TGTGCCTGGAGTGCGCGACCTGAGACCCAGTACTTC.

The chain recombines TRBV5-3 with TRBJ1-4; D call uncertain. TRBV5-3 is an ORF for which the function is uncertain. This CDR3 has 14 residues. With 7 bases removed from V and 4 bases from J, the gap between germline ends came to 14 bases. CDR3 region: CARRVPPGNEKLFF. CDR3 DNA: TGTGCCAGACGTGTACCCCCAGGTAATGAAAAACTGTTTTTT.

The V and J genes are TRBV5-1 and TRBJ2-2; TRBD1 aligns across 9 bases. The CDR3 contains 15 residues. Per the germline V gene, CDR1 is SGHRS and CDR2 is YFSETQ. The ends lost 4 bases at V and 3 bases at J; junction bases unmatched: 4. As DNA, the CDR3 is TGCGCCAGCAGCATACAGGGGGCGGACACCGGGGAGCTGTTTTTT. As protein: CASSIQGADTGELFF. Complete variable domain (other parts from reference TRBV5-1 and TRBJ2-2): KAGVTQTPRYLIKTRGQQVTLSCSPISGHRSVSWYQQTPGQGLQFLFEYFSETQRNKGNFPGRFSGRQFSNSRSEMNVSTLELGDSALYLCASSIQGADTGELFFGEGSRLTVL.

This chain joins TRBV7-8 and TRBJ1-5; 10 positions match TRBD1. V trimming: 7 bases; J trimming: 2 bases; junction bases outside the gene matches: 5. The germline CDR1 and CDR2 sequences are SGHVS and FQNEAQ. The CDR3 totals 15 residues. This CDR3 is CASTTGTGGNQPQHF. As DNA, the CDR3 is TGTGCCAGCACGACCGGGACAGGGGGCAATCAGCCCCAGCATTTT. The full variable domain, its missing parts supplied by reference TRBV7-8 and TRBJ1-5, is GAGVSQSPRYKVAKRGQDVALRCDPISGHVSLFWYQQALGQGPEFLTYFQNEAQLDKSGLPSDRFFAERPEGSVSTLKIQRTQQEDSAVYLCASTTGTGGNQPQHFGDGTRLSIL.

This sequence joins TRBV28 and TRBJ2-7, with 8 bases lining up with TRBD1. The length of the CDR3 is 14 residues. Per germline, CDR1 MDHEN and CDR2 SYDVKM. V lost 2 bases, J lost 7 bases, and 7 bases stayed unmatched. The CDR3 region is CASSLPDRAGEQYF. CDR3 DNA sequence: TGTGCCAGCAGTTTACCGGACAGGGCGGGGGAGCAGTACTTC.

The chain recombines TRBV7-9 with TRBJ1-5, with TRBD1 matching over 7 bases. From germline, CDR1 is SEHNR and CDR2 FQNEAQ (reference sequence). This CDR3 spans 13 amino acids. With 5 bases clipped from V and 4 bases from J, the junction kept 2 bases outside the gene matches. The CDR3 protein is CASSLGQNQPQHF. CDR3 nucleotide sequence: TGTGCCAGCAGCCTGGGACAGAATCAGCCCCAGCATTTT.

This clone came up once. The chain carries TRBV7-2 and TRBJ1-5, with unresolved D. The CDR3 covers 13 residues. Germline V gene lookup returns CDR1 SGHTA and CDR2 FQGNSA. Trimming took 2 bases from V and 7 from J, leaving 9 bases between them. The CDR3: CASSLRGPQPQHF. The DNA for the CDR3 is TGTGCCAGCAGCTTAAGAGGACCCCAGCCCCAGCATTTT.

The chain has TRBV19 and TRBJ2-3; 7 bases map to TRBD2. With 3 bases clipped from V and 3 bases from J, the junction kept 9 bases outside the gene matches. CDR1 is LNHDA and CDR2 is SQIVND in the germline V gene (reference sequence). This CDR3 comprises 16 residues. CDR3 sequence: CASSILASGSTDTQYF. CDR3 bases: TGTGCCAGTAGTATCCTGGCTAGCGGCTCAACAGATACGCAGTATTTT.

V gene TRBV29-1 combines with J gene TRBJ1-2, with D tentatively TRBD1 (5 bases). The CDR3 has 13 residues. V lost 0 bases, J lost 4 bases, and 9 bases lay in between. In germline, CDR1 is SQVTM, CDR2 ANQGSEA. CDR3 in amino acids: CSVEEAGTYGYTF. The CDR3 nucleotides read TGCAGCGTTGAAGAGGCAGGGACCTATGGCTACACCTTC.

The rearrangement joins TRBV11-3 to TRBJ2-3; D ambiguous. The CDR3 spans 14 residues. Trimming removed 6 bases from V and 2 bases from J, with 12 bases in between. Germline V gene sequence: CDR1 SGHNT, CDR2 YENEEA. CDR3 residues: CASRLTDHTDTQYF. CDR3 sequence (DNA): TGTGCCAGCAGACTGACTGACCACACAGATACGCAGTATTTT.

The chain is built from TRBV6-1 and TRBJ1-3; the match to TRBD1 covers 8 bases. V shed 7 bases and J 0 bases; nucleotides not matched to a gene: 2. The germline V gene encodes CDR1 MNHNS and CDR2 SASEGT. The CDR3 consists of 14 residues. The CDR3 DNA is TGTGCCAGCACCGGACAGGGCTCTGGAAACACCATATATTTT. It specifies CASTGQGSGNTIYF.

This chain joins TRBV7-2 and TRBJ1-3; D unresolved. The CDR3 loop spans 15 amino acids. Trimming removed 4 bases from V and 4 bases from J, with 14 bases in between. The germline gives CDR1 SGHTA, CDR2 FQGNSA. DNA of the CDR3: TGTGCCAGCAGCTCTCCGGGAGGCGAGGGAAACACCATATATTTT. Translated, it gives CASSSPGGEGNTIYF.